The T cell receptor beta chain under discussion was sequenced for a study of response to subunit inactivated influenza vaccine. Study-level points and caveats: Every seasonal influenza vaccination brings in few new T cells, the authors suggested.

From the RT-PCR reads, TCRdb called clonotypes with MiXCR, one entry per CDR3 protein. Of roughly 650,000 distinct CDR3 sequences in the sample, approximately 14% were seen once. This clonotype has more than one count but fewer than ten. As yet, its antigen is unknown. Trimming removed 2 bases at V and 7 bases at J, with 15 bases between. This CDR3 spans 15 amino acids. V is TRBV12-3 or TRBV12-4 and J is TRBJ1-3; D remains unclear. The clonotype was recovered from a man aged 50-59 years who received an inactivated influenza vaccine. The source was PBMCs from blood, collected 14 days before vaccination. The CDR3: CASSLSGKMWNTIYF. CDR3 sequence (DNA): TGTGCCAGCAGTTTATCTGGAAAGATGTGGAACACCATATATTTT.